A selection of T cell receptor beta chains follows, all from one sample in a study of PD-1 blockade in classical Hodgkin lymphoma. Clones were sequenced by immunoSEQ multiplex PCR, and TCRdb holds only the in-frame ones, with some missing. The sample carries about 9,500 clones, 80% to 90% recorded once. The source material was CD8+ T cells from blood. These receptors all come from a human donor with classical Hodgkin lymphoma. CDR3s include the opening cysteine and the closing phenylalanine or tryptophan. A D gene is named only where the DNA matches it firmly. Size values are once, few and many counts, or a class for expanded clones, and some rows have none.

clone size	V gene	D gene	J gene	CDR3 DNA	CDR3 protein
few	TRBV6-5	.	TRBJ1-4	TGTGCCAGCAGTTACTCGACGGGGGGAAAACTGTTTTTT	CASSYSTGGKLFF
.	TRBV5-1	.	TRBJ2-7	TGCGCCAGCAGCCCGGCCGAGGGGTGGGTCTACGAGCAGTACTTC	CASSPAEGWVYEQYF
.	TRBV6-5	TRBD1	TRBJ2-4	TGTGCCAGCAGTATGGGACAGGAGAAAAACATTCAGTACTTC	CASSMGQEKNIQYF
.	TRBV2	TRBD2	TRBJ2-7	TGTGCCAGCAGCCCCCTCAAGGGAGGGATCCTGCCCTACGAGCAGTACTTC	CASSPLKGGILPYEQYF
.	TRBV4-2	.	TRBJ1-6	TGTGCCAGCAGCCGGAACAAGGACCTAATACGAAATTCACCCCTCCACTTT	CASSRNKDLIRNSPLHF
once	TRBV10-3	.	TRBJ1-3	TGTGCCATCCATACACCGACAGTACCCCGAGCCGTCTCTGGAAACACCATATATTTT	CAIHTPTVPRAVSGNTIYF
.	TRBV9	.	TRBJ2-3	TGTGCCAGCAGCGTAGGAGTTTTCACAGATACGCAGTATTTT	CASSVGVFTDTQYF
.	TRBV27	.	TRBJ2-3	TGTGCCAGCAGTTTATTTTGGGGGGGGGCTCCAGATACGCAGTATTTT	CASSLFWGGAPDTQYF
.	TRBV27	TRBD2	TRBJ2-5	TGTGCCAGCAGTATGAGCGGGGGGGGCGTCGGGACCCAGTACTTC	CASSMSGGGVGTQYF
.	TRBV7-2	.	TRBJ2-1	TGTGCCAGCAGCTTAGTTTCGGGGGGCCTCTACAATGAGCAGTTCTTC	CASSLVSGGLYNEQFF
.	TRBV28	.	TRBJ1-2	TGTGCCAGCAGTTTATCCCCCTGGTATACGCAGGATGGCTACACCTTC	CASSLSPWYTQDGYTF
once	TRBV7-9	.	TRBJ2-1	TGTGCCAGCGCCGTCAGGGGACACTACAATGAGCAGTTCTTC	CASAVRGHYNEQFF
few	TRBV19	.	TRBJ1-5	TGTGCCAGTAGTATCGGGTTGCGGCCCCAGCATTTT	CASSIGLRPQHF
once	TRBV7-2	.	TRBJ2-7	TGTGCCAGCAGCTTAGTCCACACGGTCCGACCCTACGAGCAGTACTTC	CASSLVHTVRPYEQYF
few	TRBV7-3	.	TRBJ2-1	TGTGCCAGCCCACATGAGCAGTTCTTC	CASPHEQFF
.	TRBV6-1	.	TRBJ2-2	TGTGCCAGCAGTGAAGGCTTGGGGGAATCCGGGGAGCTGTTTTTT	CASSEGLGESGELFF
.	TRBV7-9	.	TRBJ2-7	TGTGCCAGCAGCTTCGGGGGGGACAGGTACGAGCAGTACTTC	CASSFGGDRYEQYF
.	TRBV11-2	.	TRBJ2-7	TGTGCCAGCAGCTTAGGCCCAGGTTCCTACGAGCAGTACTTC	CASSLGPGSYEQYF
.	TRBV4-1	TRBD1	TRBJ2-1	TGCGCCAGCAGCCAAGCCCCAACACAGGGGACCTACAATGAGCAGTTCTTC	CASSQAPTQGTYNEQFF
.	TRBV15	TRBD1	TRBJ2-3	TGTGCCACCAGCAGAGATCAGACAGGGGGAAGAACAGATACGCAGTATTTT	CATSRDQTGGRTDTQYF
.	TRBV11-2	.	TRBJ2-3	TGTGCCAGCAGCTCCCTACAGGACAACACAGATACGCAGTATTTT	CASSSLQDNTDTQYF
.	TRBV9	.	TRBJ2-5	TGTGCCAGCAGCGTAGCTACGGGGGTGGGGGTTTCGTCCCAGTACTTC	CASSVATGVGVSSQYF
.	TRBV6-1	.	TRBJ1-3	TGTGCCAGCAGTGAAGGTTGGATAGGCGGGCTCTCTGGAAACACCATATATTTT	CASSEGWIGGLSGNTIYF
few	TRBV6-1	.	TRBJ1-5	TGTGCCAGCAGTGAACAGGGAATTGGCAATCAGCCCCAGCATTTT	CASSEQGIGNQPQHF
.	TRBV25-1	TRBD2	TRBJ2-7	TGTGCCAGCAGTGAGGAACTCGGACTAGCGGGGGACTCCTACGAGCAGTACTTC	CASSEELGLAGDSYEQYF
.	TRBV6-1	TRBD1	TRBJ2-7	TGTGCCAGCAGTGTACAGGGGGCTCCTTACGAGCAGTACTTC	CASSVQGAPYEQYF
few	TRBV9	TRBD2	TRBJ2-6	TGTGCCAGCAGCGTAGCTACGGGGGGAGCTGCTGGGGCCAACGTCCTGACTTTC	CASSVATGGAAGANVLTF
large	TRBV4-2	.	TRBJ1-3	TGTGCCAGCAGCCTTGGTCCACAATCTGGAAACACCATATATTTT	CASSLGPQSGNTIYF
.	TRBV7-9	.	TRBJ2-3	TGTGCCAGCAGCCGAGAGTCAGATACGCAGTATTTT	CASSRESDTQYF
.	TRBV30	.	TRBJ2-3	TGTGCCTGGGAACGGGAGCCCACAGATACGCAGTATTTT	CAWEREPTDTQYF
.	TRBV7-9	TRBD1	TRBJ1-2	TGTGCCAGCAGCCTTGGGGACAGGGGCCCAAAGGAACATGGCTACACCTTC	CASSLGDRGPKEHGYTF
.	TRBV19	.	TRBJ1-5	TGTGCCAGTAGTATAGGCTTACTATCCAGGGGCAATCAGCCCCAGCATTTT	CASSIGLLSRGNQPQHF
.	TRBV6-4	.	TRBJ1-2	TGTGCCAGCAGTGACTTAGAGCTCGACAGCCACTATGGCTACACCTTC	CASSDLELDSHYGYTF
.	TRBV27	.	TRBJ1-4	TGTGCCAGCAGTTTCCCGGACCAAAAACTGTTTTTT	CASSFPDQKLFF
few	TRBV7-8	.	TRBJ2-7	TGTGCCAGCAGCTTAACGCCACAGGGCAACTACGAGCAGTACTTC	CASSLTPQGNYEQYF
once	TRBV21-1	.	TRBJ2-3	TGTGCCAGCAGCAAAGTAGAGGGTCTCTGCACAGATACGCAGTATTTT	CASSKVEGLCTDTQYF
once	TRBV7-8	.	TRBJ2-3	TGTGCCAGCAGCTTACTGGGGGGCGGCACAGATACGCAGTATTTT	CASSLLGGGTDTQYF
.	TRBV27	.	TRBJ1-1	TGTGCCAGCAGTTTTGGGATTAACACTGAAGCTTTCTTT	CASSFGINTEAFF
.	TRBV29-1	.	TRBJ2-1	TGCAGCGTTGACGACAAATACAATGAGCAGTTCTTC	CSVDDKYNEQFF
.	TRBV4-3	.	TRBJ1-4	TGCGCCAGCAGCCCAAACTCGGTGACATGGGAAAAACTGTTTTTT	CASSPNSVTWEKLFF
.	TRBV10-3	TRBD1	TRBJ2-7	TGTGCCATCAGTGAGACAGGGGGTGAGGTGGACGAGCAGTACTTC	CAISETGGEVDEQYF
.	TRBV28	TRBD2	TRBJ2-3	TGTGCCAGCAGTCTCACTCGACTAGCGGGCACAGATACGCAGTATTTT	CASSLTRLAGTDTQYF
.	TRBV4-2	.	TRBJ2-7	TGTGCCAGCAGCCAAGAGCGGGCGATCACCTACGAGCAGTACTTC	CASSQERAITYEQYF
.	TRBV7-2	.	TRBJ1-2	TGTGCCAGCAGCCCCGGGCCCAGCTCCTATGGCTACACCTTC	CASSPGPSSYGYTF
.	TRBV7-9	.	TRBJ2-7	TGTGCCAGCAGCTCGACGAGCGACTTTATCCTAGGTACCTACGAGCAGTACTTC	CASSSTSDFILGTYEQYF
.	TRBV5-5	.	TRBJ1-2	TGTGCCAGCAGCTGGACAGAGAACTATGGCTACACCTTC	CASSWTENYGYTF
few	TRBV15	.	TRBJ2-1	TGTGCCACCAGTCATTTTGGGACGGACTCCTACAATGAGCAGTTCTTC	CATSHFGTDSYNEQFF
.	TRBV9	.	TRBJ1-1	TGTGCCAGCAGCGTAGGGCCCCCGGCGGTGCAGGGCACTGAAGCTTTCTTT	CASSVGPPAVQGTEAFF
.	TRBV19	.	TRBJ1-2	TGTGCCAGTAGTTTCGGGACGCTCGGCACCTTC	CASSFGTLGTF
few	TRBV20-1	.	TRBJ1-1	TGCAGTGCCCGGACTAGCACTGAAGCTTTCTTT	CSARTSTEAFF
.	TRBV27	TRBD2	TRBJ2-3	TGTGCCAGCTTTCTTACCCCCCCTAGCGGGGGGGCCGGGAAACCAGATACGCAGTATTTT	CASFLTPPSGGAGKPDTQYF
.	TRBV27	.	TRBJ2-2	TGTGCCAGCAGGCATGAACAGGGAACCGGGGAGCTGTTTTTT	CASRHEQGTGELFF
.	TRBV27	.	TRBJ2-2	TGTGCCAGCAGTTTATGGAGGGGCCTTACGAACACCGGGGAGCTGTTTTTT	CASSLWRGLTNTGELFF
.	TRBV13	.	TRBJ2-2	TGTGCCAGCAGCTCCCGGGGCGGGGAGCTGTTTTTT	CASSSRGGELFF
once	TRBV28	.	TRBJ2-7	TGTGCCAGCGGGACTGGGGGATGGGGTATCAACGAGCAGTACTTC	CASGTGGWGINEQYF
.	TRBV2	.	TRBJ2-7	TGTGCCAGCAGCCCCCCGACCACCAGGGACGAGCAGTACTTC	CASSPPTTRDEQYF
.	TRBV10-2	.	TRBJ2-5	TGCGCCAGCAGTCCTTCCCGGGGGGCCCAAGAGACCCAGTACTTC	CASSPSRGAQETQYF
.	TRBV11-2	.	TRBJ2-1	TGTGCCAGCACCCATGGGGGCCACGAGCAGTTCTTC	CASTHGGHEQFF